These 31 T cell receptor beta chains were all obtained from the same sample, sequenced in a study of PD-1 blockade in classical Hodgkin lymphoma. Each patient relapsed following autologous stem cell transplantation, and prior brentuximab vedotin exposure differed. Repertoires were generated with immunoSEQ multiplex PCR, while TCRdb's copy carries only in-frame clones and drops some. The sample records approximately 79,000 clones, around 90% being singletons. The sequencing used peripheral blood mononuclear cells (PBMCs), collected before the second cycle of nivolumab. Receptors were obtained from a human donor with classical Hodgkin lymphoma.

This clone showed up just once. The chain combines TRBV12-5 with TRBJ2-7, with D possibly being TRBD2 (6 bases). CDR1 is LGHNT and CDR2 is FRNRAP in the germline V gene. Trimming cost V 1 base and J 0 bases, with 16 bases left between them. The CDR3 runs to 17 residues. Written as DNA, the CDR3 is TGTGCTAGTGGTTTGGCATTTTCAGGGACTGACTCCTACGAGCAGTACTTC. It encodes CASGLAFSGTDSYEQYF.

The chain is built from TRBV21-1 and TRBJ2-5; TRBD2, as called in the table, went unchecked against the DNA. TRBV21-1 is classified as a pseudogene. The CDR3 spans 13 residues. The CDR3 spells CASSKFKKETQYF. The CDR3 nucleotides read TGTGCCAGCAGCAAATTTAAAAAAGAGACCCAGTACTTC.

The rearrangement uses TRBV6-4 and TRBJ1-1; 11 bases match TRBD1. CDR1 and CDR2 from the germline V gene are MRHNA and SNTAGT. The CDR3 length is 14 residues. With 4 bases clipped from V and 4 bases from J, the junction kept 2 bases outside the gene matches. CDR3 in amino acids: CASSVGTGGTEAFF. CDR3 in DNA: TGTGCCAGCAGTGTGGGGACAGGGGGCACTGAAGCTTTCTTT.

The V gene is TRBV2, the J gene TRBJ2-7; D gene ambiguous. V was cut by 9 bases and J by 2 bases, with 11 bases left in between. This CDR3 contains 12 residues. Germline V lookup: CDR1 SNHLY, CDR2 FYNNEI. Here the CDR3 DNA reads TGTGCCAGTCGAGAGTCGGCCTACGAGCAGTACTTC. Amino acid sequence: CASRESAYEQYF.

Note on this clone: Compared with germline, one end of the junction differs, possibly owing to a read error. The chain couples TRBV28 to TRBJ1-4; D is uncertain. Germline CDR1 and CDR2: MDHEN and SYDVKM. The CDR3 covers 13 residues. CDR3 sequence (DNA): TGTGCCAGCAGTCCCTCTTCGTATGAAAAGCTGTTTTTT. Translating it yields CASSPSSYEKLFF.

The CDR3 sequence is CASITGSGGWMSNYGYTF. The CDR3 nucleotides are TGTGCCAGTATTACAGGGAGTGGGGGTTGGATGTCTAACTATGGCTACACCTTC. The chain couples TRBV19 to TRBJ1-2, with D tentatively TRBD1 (6 bases). Trimming took 7 bases from V and 0 from J, leaving 24 bases between them. CDR3 length: 18 amino acids. Germline V lookup: CDR1 LNHDA, CDR2 SQIVND (reference sequence).

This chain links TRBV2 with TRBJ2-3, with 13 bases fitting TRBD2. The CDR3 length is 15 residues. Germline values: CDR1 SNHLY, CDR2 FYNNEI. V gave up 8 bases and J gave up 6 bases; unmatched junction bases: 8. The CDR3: CASRPGTSGTDTQYF. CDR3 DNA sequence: TGTGCCAGCCGACCCGGGACTAGCGGGACGGATACGCAGTATTTT. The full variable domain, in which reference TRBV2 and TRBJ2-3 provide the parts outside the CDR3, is EPEVTQTPSHQVTQMGQEVILRCVPISNHLYFYWYRQILGQKVEFLVSFYNNEISEKSEIFDDQFSVERPDGSNFTLKIRSTKLEDSAMYFCASRPGTSGTDTQYFGPGTRLTVL.

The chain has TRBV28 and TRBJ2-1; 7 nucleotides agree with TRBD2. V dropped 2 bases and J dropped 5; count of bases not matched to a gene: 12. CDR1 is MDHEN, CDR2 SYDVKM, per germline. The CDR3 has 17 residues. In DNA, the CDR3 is TGTGCCAGCAGTTTAGGCGGGGACTACCGGTTCGACAATGAGCAGTTCTTC. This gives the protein CASSLGGDYRFDNEQFF.

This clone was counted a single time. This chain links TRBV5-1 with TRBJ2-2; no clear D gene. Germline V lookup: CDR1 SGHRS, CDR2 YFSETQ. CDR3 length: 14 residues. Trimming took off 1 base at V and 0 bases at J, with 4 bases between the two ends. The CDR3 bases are TGCGCCAGCAGCTTGTCTCCGAACACCGGGGAGCTGTTTTTT. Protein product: CASSLSPNTGELFF.

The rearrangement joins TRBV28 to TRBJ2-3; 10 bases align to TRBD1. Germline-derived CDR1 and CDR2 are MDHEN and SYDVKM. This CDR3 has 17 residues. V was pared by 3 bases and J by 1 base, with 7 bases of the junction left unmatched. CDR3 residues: CASSFFGQGVGTDTQYF. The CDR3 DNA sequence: TGTGCCAGCAGTTTTTTTGGACAGGGGGTTGGCACAGATACGCAGTATTTT.

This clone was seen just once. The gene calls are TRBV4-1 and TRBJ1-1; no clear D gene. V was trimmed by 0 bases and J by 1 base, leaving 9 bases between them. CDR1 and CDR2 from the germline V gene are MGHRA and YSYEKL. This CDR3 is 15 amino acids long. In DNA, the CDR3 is TGCGCCAGCAGCCAAGAGCCTCAGAGGAACACTGAAGCTTTCTTT. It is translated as CASSQEPQRNTEAFF.

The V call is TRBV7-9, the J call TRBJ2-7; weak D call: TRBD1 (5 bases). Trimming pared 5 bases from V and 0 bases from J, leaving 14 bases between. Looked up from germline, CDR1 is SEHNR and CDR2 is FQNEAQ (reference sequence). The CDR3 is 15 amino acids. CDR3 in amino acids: CASSPPVQGSYEQYF. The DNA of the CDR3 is TGTGCCAGCAGCCCCCCCGTGCAGGGCTCCTACGAGCAGTACTTC.

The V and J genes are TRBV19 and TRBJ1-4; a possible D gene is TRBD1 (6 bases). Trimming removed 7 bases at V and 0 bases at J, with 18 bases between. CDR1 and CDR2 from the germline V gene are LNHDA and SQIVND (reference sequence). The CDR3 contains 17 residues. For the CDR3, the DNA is TGTGCCAGTAAGTGGGTGGACAGCACTGCAACTAATGAAAAACTGTTTTTT. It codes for CASKWVDSTATNEKLFF.

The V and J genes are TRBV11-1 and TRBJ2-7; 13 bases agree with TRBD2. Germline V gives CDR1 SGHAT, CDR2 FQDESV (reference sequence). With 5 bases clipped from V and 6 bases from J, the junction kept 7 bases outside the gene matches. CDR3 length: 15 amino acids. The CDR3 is CASSPRLAGGSEQYF. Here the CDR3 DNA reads TGTGCCAGCAGCCCTCGACTAGCGGGAGGTTCCGAGCAGTACTTC.

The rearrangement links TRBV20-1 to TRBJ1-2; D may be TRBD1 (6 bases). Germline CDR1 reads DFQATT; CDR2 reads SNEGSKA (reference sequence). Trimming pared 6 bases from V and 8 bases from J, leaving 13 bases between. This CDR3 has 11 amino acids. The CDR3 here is CSAEEGGGYTF. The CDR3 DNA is TGCAGTGCGGAGGAAGGGGGGGGCTACACCTTC.

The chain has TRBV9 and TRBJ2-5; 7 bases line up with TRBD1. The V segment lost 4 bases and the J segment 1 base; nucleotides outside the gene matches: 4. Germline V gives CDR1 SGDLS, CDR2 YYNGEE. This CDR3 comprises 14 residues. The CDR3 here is CASSPGQLQETQYF. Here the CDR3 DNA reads TGTGCCAGCAGCCCGGGACAGCTCCAAGAGACCCAGTACTTC.

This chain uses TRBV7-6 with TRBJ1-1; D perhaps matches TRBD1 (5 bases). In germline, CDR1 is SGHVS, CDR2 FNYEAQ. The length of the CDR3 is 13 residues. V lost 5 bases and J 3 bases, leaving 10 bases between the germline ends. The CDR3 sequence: CASSVQGDTEAFF. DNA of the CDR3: TGTGCCAGCAGCGTCCAGGGCGACACTGAAGCTTTCTTT.

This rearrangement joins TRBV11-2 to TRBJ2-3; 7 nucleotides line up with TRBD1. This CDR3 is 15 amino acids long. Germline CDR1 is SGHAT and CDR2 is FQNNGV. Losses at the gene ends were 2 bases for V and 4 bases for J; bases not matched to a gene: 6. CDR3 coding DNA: TGTGCCAGCAGCTTAAAAGGGGGCATGGCAGATACGCAGTATTTT. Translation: CASSLKGGMADTQYF.

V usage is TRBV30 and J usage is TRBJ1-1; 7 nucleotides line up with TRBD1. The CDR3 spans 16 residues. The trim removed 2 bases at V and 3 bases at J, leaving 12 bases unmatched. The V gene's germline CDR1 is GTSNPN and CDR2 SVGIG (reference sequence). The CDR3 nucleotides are TGTGCCTGGAGTCCCCCAGGGGGTTTAGCGGACACTGAAGCTTTCTTT. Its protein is CAWSPPGGLADTEAFF.

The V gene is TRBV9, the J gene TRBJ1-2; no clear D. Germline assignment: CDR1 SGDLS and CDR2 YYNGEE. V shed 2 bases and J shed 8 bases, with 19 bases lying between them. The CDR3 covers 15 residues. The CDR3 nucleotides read TGTGCCAGCAGCGTCTCGATGGGAGGCCCGGGCGGCTACACCTTC. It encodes CASSVSMGGPGGYTF.

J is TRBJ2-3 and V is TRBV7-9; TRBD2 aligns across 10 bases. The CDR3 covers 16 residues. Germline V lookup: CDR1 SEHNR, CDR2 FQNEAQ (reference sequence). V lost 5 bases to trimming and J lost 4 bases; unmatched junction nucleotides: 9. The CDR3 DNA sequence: TGTGCCAGCAGCCCCGTAGCGGGAGGCATGGCAGATACGCAGTATTTT. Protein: CASSPVAGGMADTQYF.

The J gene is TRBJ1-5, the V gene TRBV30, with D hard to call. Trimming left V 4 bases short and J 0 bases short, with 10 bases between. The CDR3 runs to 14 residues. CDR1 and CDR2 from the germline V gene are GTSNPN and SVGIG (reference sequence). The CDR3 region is CAWNVGDSNQPQHF. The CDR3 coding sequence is TGTGCCTGGAACGTTGGGGATAGCAATCAGCCCCAGCATTTT.

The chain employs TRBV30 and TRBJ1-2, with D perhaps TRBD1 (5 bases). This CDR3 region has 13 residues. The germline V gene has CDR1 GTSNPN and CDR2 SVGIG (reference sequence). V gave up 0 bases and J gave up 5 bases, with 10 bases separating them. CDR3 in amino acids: CAWSVGHRYGYTF. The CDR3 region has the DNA TGTGCCTGGAGTGTAGGACACCGGTATGGCTACACCTTC.

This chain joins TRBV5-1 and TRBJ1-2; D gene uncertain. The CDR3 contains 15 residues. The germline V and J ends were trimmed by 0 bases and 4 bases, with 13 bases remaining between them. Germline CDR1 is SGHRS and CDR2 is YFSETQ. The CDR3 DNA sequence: TGCGCCAGCAGCTTGGGGCCCACAGATCCCTATGGCTACACCTTC. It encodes CASSLGPTDPYGYTF.

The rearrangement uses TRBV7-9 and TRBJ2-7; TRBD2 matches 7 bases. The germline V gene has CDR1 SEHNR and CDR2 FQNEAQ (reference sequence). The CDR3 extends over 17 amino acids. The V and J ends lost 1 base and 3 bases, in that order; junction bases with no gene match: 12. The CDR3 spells CASSLGARGLLHYEQYF. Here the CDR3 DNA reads TGTGCCAGCAGCTTAGGTGCCCGGGGACTACTCCACTACGAGCAGTACTTC.

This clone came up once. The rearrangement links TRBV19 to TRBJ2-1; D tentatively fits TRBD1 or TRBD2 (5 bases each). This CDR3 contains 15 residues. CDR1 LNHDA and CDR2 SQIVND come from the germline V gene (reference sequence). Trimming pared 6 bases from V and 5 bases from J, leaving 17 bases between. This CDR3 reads CASSSPGPTHNEQFF. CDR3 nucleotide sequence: TGTGCCAGTAGCTCCCCGGGACCCACACACAATGAGCAGTTCTTC.

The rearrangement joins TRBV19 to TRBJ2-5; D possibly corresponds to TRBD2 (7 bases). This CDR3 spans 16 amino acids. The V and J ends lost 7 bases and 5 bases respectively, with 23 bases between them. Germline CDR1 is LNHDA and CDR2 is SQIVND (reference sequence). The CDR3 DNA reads TGTGCCAGTACTCTACAAGGGGGGGCGCCCGAGGAGACCCAGTACTTC. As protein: CASTLQGGAPEETQYF.

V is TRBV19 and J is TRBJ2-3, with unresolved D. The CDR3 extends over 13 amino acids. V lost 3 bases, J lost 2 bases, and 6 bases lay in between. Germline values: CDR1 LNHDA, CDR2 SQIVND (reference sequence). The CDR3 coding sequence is TGTGCCAGTAGTATTGGGTACACAGATACGCAGTATTTT. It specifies CASSIGYTDTQYF.

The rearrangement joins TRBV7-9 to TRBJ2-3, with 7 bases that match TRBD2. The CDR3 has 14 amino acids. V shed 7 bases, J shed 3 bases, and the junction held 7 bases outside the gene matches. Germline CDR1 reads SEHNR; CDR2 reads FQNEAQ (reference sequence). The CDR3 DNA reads TGTGCCAGCACCCTGGGAGGGGTAACAGATACGCAGTATTTT. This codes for CASTLGGVTDTQYF.

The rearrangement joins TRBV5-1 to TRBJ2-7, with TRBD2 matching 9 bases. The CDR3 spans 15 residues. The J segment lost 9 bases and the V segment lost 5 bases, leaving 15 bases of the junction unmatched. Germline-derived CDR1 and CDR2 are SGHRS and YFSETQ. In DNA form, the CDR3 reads TGCGCCAGCAGAAGAGCTAGCGGGGACCTGAGGGGGCAGTACTTC. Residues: CASRRASGDLRGQYF.

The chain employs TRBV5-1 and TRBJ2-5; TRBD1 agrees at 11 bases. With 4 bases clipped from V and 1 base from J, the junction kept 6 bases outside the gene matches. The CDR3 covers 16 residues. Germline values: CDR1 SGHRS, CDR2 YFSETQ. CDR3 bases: TGCGCCAGCAGCCCCCGGACAGGGGGCTTCCAAGAGACCCAGTACTTC. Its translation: CASSPRTGGFQETQYF.